One T cell receptor (beta chain) is described in this entry. The antigen remains unidentified. TCRdb independently ran MiXCR on the reads; one entry per CDR3 protein. The sample lists roughly 170,000 distinct CDR3 sequences; approximately 21% were seen once. This entry is derived from a study of T cell repertoires in cytomegalovirus infection. Study context: Recently identified HLA-C-restricted and well-studied HLA-B-restricted CMV epitopes were used. Both a matching HLA type and CMV infection were indicated by public TCR beta signatures.

Study outcomes and limitations: Clonotypes of TCR beta that were HLA-C-restricted and CMV-specific dominated the ex vivo response. Public TCR beta family frequency separated CMV-and-HLA carriers, including in an independent cohort.

Sequenced here: CD8+ T cells from cultured PBMCs, sampled from culture after CMV antigen stimulation. The sequence derives from a human donor in good health (CMV status not recorded). Some clones in this sample may be carry-over from other donors' samples.

The CDR3 region is CASSLEAGGPLEQFF. The CDR3 DNA follows: TGTGCCAGCAGTTTGGAAGCGGGGGGGCCCCTTGAGCAGTTCTTC. The chain carries TRBV27 and TRBJ2-1; 10 nucleotides align to TRBD2. Germline trimming cut 3 bases from V and 9 bases from J; bases unmatched to any gene: 8. CDR3 length equals 15 residues. The germline gives CDR1 MNHEY, CDR2 SMNVEV (reference sequence).